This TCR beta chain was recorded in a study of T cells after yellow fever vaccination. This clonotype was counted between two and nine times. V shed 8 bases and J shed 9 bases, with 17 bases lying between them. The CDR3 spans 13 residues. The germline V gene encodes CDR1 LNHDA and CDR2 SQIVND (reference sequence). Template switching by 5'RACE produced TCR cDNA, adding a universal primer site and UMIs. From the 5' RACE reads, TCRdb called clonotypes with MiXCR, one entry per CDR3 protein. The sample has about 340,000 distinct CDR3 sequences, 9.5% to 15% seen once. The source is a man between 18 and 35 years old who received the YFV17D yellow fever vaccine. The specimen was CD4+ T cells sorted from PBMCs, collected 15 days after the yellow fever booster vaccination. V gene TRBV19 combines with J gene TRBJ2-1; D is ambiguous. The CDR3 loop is CASGAARLVEQFF. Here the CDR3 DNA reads TGTGCCAGTGGAGCCGCCAGGTTGGTTGAGCAGTTCTTC.